The entry below describes one TCR beta chain. These data belong to a study of blood T cell repertoires in COVID-19. Germline-derived CDR1 and CDR2 are SGHAT and FQDESV (reference sequence). The ends were cut back, 2 bases at V and 5 bases at J, with 9 bases in the middle. The CDR3 sequence is 13 residues long. Profiled with immunoSEQ multiplex PCR; TCRdb holds only in-frame clones, not every one. The table has about 150,000 clones, around 85% seen once. The genes are TRBV11-1 and TRBJ2-5, with D unclear. Sequencing input: peripheral blood. The receptor's source is a human donor in a cohort sampled during active COVID-19. The chain's CDR3 is CASSLNLVETQYF. Written as DNA, the CDR3 is TGTGCCAGCAGCTTAAACTTGGTGGAGACCCAGTACTTC.